This T cell receptor beta chain came from a study of blood T cell repertoires in COVID-19. Study background: The United States, Italy and Spain provided the acute and convalescent COVID-19 samples. The analysed material was cDNA or gDNA that came from T cells, B-cell-depleted T cells, or PBMCs.

In the original workflow: Reference gene primers were amplified, and this amplification served to estimate nucleated cell counts. The repertoire was sequenced with immunoSEQ multiplex PCR; TCRdb's copy has only in-frame clones and lacks some. That table furnishes V, J and clone size, whereas the DNA furnished D and trimming. The sample holds more than 150,000 clones; roughly four fifths are singletons and the top ten take approximately 15%. CDR3 length equals 12 residues. CDR1 is GTSNPN and CDR2 is SVGIG in the germline V gene (reference sequence). V lost 3 bases, J lost 6 bases, and 8 bases lay in between. This clone was observed a few times.

This clonotype originated in a man aged 45-60 years who had recovered from COVID-19. The source material was peripheral blood. The rearrangement uses TRBV30 and TRBJ1-4; no clear D gene. CDR3: CAWRSIDEKLFF. CDR3 in DNA: TGTGCCTGGAGGAGTATTGATGAAAAACTGTTTTTT.